The present T cell receptor beta chain was sequenced within a study of identical twins. On this clonotype: A much more abundant neighbour one base away suggests this may be a read error.

Template switching added a universal primer site, and cDNA bore unique molecular identifiers. In TCRdb, the 5' RACE reads were re-called with MiXCR into one record per CDR3 protein. The sample holds hundreds of thousands of distinct CDR3 sequences, roughly 6% seen once. Among all donors, each was a healthy Caucasian. Germline CDR1 reads DFQATT; CDR2 reads SNEGSKA (reference sequence). This CDR3 is 12 amino acids long. The sequence was collected from a man aged 18 to 29 in good health. Sequencing used naive T cells sorted from blood. The chain has TRBV20-1 and TRBJ2-1; maybe TRBD2 (5 bases). The CDR3 DNA reads as TGCATTGCTAGGAGGACCTACAATGAGCAGTTCTTC. Translating it yields CIARRTYNEQFF.